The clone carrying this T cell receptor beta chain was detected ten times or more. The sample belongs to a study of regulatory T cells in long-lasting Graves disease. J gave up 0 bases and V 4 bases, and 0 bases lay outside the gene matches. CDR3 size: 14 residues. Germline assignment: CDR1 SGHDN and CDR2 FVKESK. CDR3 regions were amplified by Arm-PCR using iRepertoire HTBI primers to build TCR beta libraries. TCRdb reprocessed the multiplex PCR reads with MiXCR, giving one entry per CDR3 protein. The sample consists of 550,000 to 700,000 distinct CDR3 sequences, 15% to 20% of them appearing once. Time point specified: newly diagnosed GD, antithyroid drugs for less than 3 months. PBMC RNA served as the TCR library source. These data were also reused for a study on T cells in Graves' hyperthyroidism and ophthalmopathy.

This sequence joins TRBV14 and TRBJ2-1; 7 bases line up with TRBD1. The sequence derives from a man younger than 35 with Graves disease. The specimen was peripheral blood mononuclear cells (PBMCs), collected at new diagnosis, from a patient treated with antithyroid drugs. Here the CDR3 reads CASSRDSSYNEQFF. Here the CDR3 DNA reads TGTGCCAGCAGCCGGGACAGCTCCTACAATGAGCAGTTCTTC.